This TCR beta chain was observed in a study of Graves' ophthalmopathy and Graves' hyperthyroidism. Study-level points and caveats: Thyroid clonotypes that were expanded above 0.001 frequency mostly also appeared in blood.

Germline values: CDR1 SGHAT, CDR2 FQNNGV. This CDR3 comprises 13 residues. The germline V and J ends were trimmed by 6 bases and 5 bases, with 10 bases remaining between them. Turning to this clonotype: The antigen is undetermined. A much larger clone is a single base away; this may be a read error. Without the conserved terminal phenylalanine or tryptophan, this CDR3 likely stems from a read error.

Investigators amplified TCR beta CDR3 regions from RNA transcripts. After a first-round RT-PCR with HTBI primers, a second-round multiplex PCR was run. TCRdb re-derived calls from the multiplex PCR reads in MiXCR, one entry per CDR3 protein. This sample yields hundreds of thousands of distinct CDR3 sequences, of which over 40% are seen a single time; around 3.3% belongs to the top ten. What was sequenced was peripheral blood. The chain joins TRBV11-2 to TRBJ2-2; perhaps TRBD2 as D (5 bases). The clonotype comes from an adult man with Graves' ophthalmopathy. DNA for the CDR3: TGTGCCAGCAGGTCCCTAGCAACCGGGGAGCTGTTTTTG. As protein: CASRSLATGELFL.